The present T cell receptor beta chain was sequenced within a study of cytomegalovirus exposure and HLA in healthy donors. Whole-study context: Membership in the Caucasian-associated ancestry cluster was found for 65% to 85% of 398 genotyped donors.

A word on this clone: What it binds is not known. Other nucleotide sequences in the sample specify the same CDR3.

The study's findings and limits: A later analysis reportedly found fewer N-insertions in an Asian-associated ancestry cluster than the approximately 660-donor mean. TCR beta chains numbering more than 150 were designated cytomegalovirus-associated.

Vbeta (60) and Jbeta (13) primers were used in the PCR. This table comes from immunoSEQ multiplex PCR, and its TCRdb copy is limited to in-frame clones, with some not included. The sample holds roughly 86,000 clones, more than 60% seen once. J gave up 10 bases and V 2 bases, and 9 bases lay outside the gene matches. This CDR3 spans 15 amino acids. Germline CDR1 SEHNR, CDR2 FQNEAQ (reference sequence). The V gene is TRBV7-9, the J gene TRBJ2-1; 9 positions match TRBD2. This clonotype was obtained from a man aged 25 to 45 in good health and CMV-seronegative. The sequenced material came from PBMCs. The CDR3 sequence: CASSLSSGGHPEQFF. In nucleotides, the CDR3 is TGTGCCAGCAGCTTAAGTAGCGGGGGACACCCAGAGCAGTTCTTC.